One T cell receptor (beta chain) is described in this entry. The data stem from a study of blood T cell repertoires in COVID-19. Overall study: T cells, B-cell-depleted T cells, or PBMCs provided the cDNA or gDNA that served as material.

In the study's own analysis: Reference gene primer amplification yielded estimated nucleated cell counts. Here immunoSEQ multiplex PCR was the method, and the copy in TCRdb shows in-frame clones only, minus some. That table is the source of V, J and clone size, and D and trimming were worked out from the DNA. Of some 200,000 clones in the sample, about nine tenths were seen once. The CDR3 contains 13 residues. Germline values: CDR1 MNHEY, CDR2 SVGEGT. V was clipped by 7 bases and J by 0 bases, with 9 bases between them. This clonotype originated in a man aged 45-65 years with acute or convalescent COVID-19. This chain connects TRBV6-2 or TRBV6-3 to TRBJ1-2, with no clear D. The sequenced sample was peripheral blood. The CDR3 loop is CASNPTANYGYTF. The CDR3 coding sequence is TGTGCCAGCAACCCCACGGCTAACTATGGCTACACCTTC.